The entry below describes one TCR beta chain. The target of this receptor is not known. Base quality data are lacking; no much larger clone is found one base away. The data stem from a study of OX40 agonist ivuxolimab in advanced cancers. Regarding the study in general: Ivuxolimab was a fully human IgG2 agonistic monoclonal antibody targeting the costimulatory receptor OX40 (CD134). The point of sequencing TCRbeta in the periphery was to test whether ivuxolimab changed TCR sequence diversity and drove clonal T-cell expansion. Partial responses occurred in three dose-escalation patients: two with cutaneous melanoma and one with hepatocellular carcinoma. Of the approximately 53 patients in dose escalation, some 20 had hepatocellular carcinoma, some 15 had melanoma, 9 had renal cell carcinoma and 9 had head and neck cancer. In the dose-escalation cohort, 82.7% of patients were male, and the mean age was about 55 years, with a range of about 23 to 90. The paper describes the monotherapy dose-escalation part (N of about 54 patients) of the phase I trial of ivuxolimab. Intravenous ivuxolimab was administered to patients every 2 weeks at six dose levels: 0.01, 0.1, 0.3, 1.5, 3 and 10 mg/kg. Prior anti-PD-1, anti-PD-L1 or anti-CTLA-4 therapy was permitted, and approximately 40% of dose-escalation patients had received checkpoint inhibitors.

The trial excluded patients who had a history of autoimmune disease or were on systemic immunosuppression. Peripheral blood for TCR sequencing was collected from all dose cohorts at baseline, on cycle 4 day 1, and on cycle 7 day 1. Samples came from an open-label, multicenter, first-in-human phase I dose-escalation trial of ivuxolimab. Adults with locally advanced or metastatic melanoma, renal cell carcinoma, hepatocellular carcinoma or head and neck squamous cell carcinoma were enrolled in the trial. Before TCR sequencing, CD4+ T cells and CD8+ T cells from peripheral blood were sorted into separate populations. From cysteine to phenylalanine, the CDR3 is 16 amino acids long. Only the CDR3 DNA stays, 48 bases, in frame from base 1. Trimming takes 2 bases off V and 8 bases off J; junction bases not matched to a gene: 10. Looking up the germline V gene yields CDR1 SGHDT and CDR2 YYEEEE. For sequencing of the TCRbeta CDR3 region, genomic DNA was extracted from the sorted cells. The immunoSEQ Assay was used to sequence the TCRbeta CDR3 regions. Entries here come from immuneACCESS through TCRdb and include only in-frame sequences with V and J called. Some clones fail to appear in such tables; in the studies checked, an unresolved V gene covers under half of the shortfall, and the cause of the remainder is unknown. The sample table records about 32,000 clones; 88% of these occur just once. The top ten clones comprise 58% of the sample.

What the study reported, not specific to this receptor: Clonal expansion of both CD4+ and CD8+ blood T cells was observed from baseline to week 6 at doses 0.1 to 3.0 mg/kg. Low levels of normalized T-cell clonal expansion were also seen in some patients who did not respond. The antigen specificity of the peripheral T cells that underwent clonal expansion was not determined. In the 0.1-3.0 mg/kg groups, partial responders were among the patients with the lowest normalized peripheral clonal expansion, particularly in CD8+ T cells. On average, CD8+ T cells showed more expanded clones than CD4+ T cells after ivuxolimab.

The origin of this receptor is an adult with an advanced solid tumor such as melanoma, head and neck, liver or kidney cancer. This sequence uses TRBV5-6 and TRBJ1-6, with 7 bases in between that match TRBD1. Sequences were derived from CD4+ or CD8+ T cells sorted from blood, sampled in a trial of the OX40 agonist ivuxolimab. The sequence in DNA is TGTGCCAGCAGCTTATTTCACAGGGGAGGTTATTCACCCCTCCACTTT. It translates to CASSLFHRGGYSPLHF.